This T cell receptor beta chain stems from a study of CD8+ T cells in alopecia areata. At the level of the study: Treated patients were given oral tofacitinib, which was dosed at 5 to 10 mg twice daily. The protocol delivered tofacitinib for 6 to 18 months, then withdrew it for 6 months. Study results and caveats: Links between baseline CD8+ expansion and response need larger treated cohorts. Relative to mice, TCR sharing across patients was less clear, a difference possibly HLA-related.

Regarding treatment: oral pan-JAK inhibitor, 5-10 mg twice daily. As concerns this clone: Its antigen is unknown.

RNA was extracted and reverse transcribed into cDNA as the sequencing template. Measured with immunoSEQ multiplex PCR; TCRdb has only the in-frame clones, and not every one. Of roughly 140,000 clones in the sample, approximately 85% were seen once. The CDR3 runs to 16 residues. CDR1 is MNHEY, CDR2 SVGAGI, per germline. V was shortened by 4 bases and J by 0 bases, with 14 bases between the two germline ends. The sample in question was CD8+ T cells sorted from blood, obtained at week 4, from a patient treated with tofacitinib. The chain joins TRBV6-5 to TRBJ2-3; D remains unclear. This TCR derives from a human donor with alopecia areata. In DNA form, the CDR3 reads TGTGCCAGCAGTTTTCCCCCTCACGGTAGCACAGATACGCAGTATTTT. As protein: CASSFPPHGSTDTQYF.